This T cell receptor (beta chain) was sequenced for a study of CD8 T cells in Susac syndrome. Findings and limits, study-wide: As the study acknowledged, the number of individuals in its TCR sequencing and HLA analysis was relatively small.

A single count supports this clonotype. Its specificity is not known. Sequencing of TCR beta was performed on blood CD8+ and CD4+ T cells. The multiple sclerosis controls were treatment-naive patients with relapsing-remitting disease that was stable or active. With random hexamers, reverse transcription was performed on 0.5 to 1 ug of RNA. Amplification of TCR beta CDR3 by immunoSEQ multiplex PCR spanned 54 Vbeta and 13 Jbeta. In TCRdb, the immunoSEQ multiplex PCR reads were re-called with MiXCR into one record per CDR3 protein. The sample records around 270,000 distinct CDR3 sequences, 89% being singletons. Trimming took 5 bases from V and 5 from J; bases not matched to a gene: 11. The CDR3 totals 14 residues. Germline assignment: CDR1 DFQATT and CDR2 SNEGSKA (reference sequence).

The chain employs TRBV20-1 and TRBJ2-5, with TRBD1 identical over 7 bases. Sequencing was performed on CD8+ T cells from PBMCs. This clonotype was obtained from a human donor with multiple sclerosis. This chain's CDR3 is CSARTPQGWETQYF. The CDR3 coding sequence is TGCAGTGCTCGGACACCACAGGGGTGGGAGACCCAGTACTTC.